These 2 T cell receptor beta chains originate from one sample sequenced in a study of response to subunit inactivated influenza vaccine (dated by TCRdb to 2016 to 2018). Receptors were amplified or captured by RT-PCR. Sequencing instrument: Illumina HiSeq 2500. Using fastp at Q25 and MiXCR, TCRdb reprocessed the public reads and kept productive beta chains. Each CDR3 protein gets just one entry, which takes the most common genes and DNA from the rows behind it. Present in this sample are hundreds of thousands of distinct CDR3 sequences, more than 9% of which were seen just once. Over 6.5% of the sample comes from the top ten. The specimen comprised non-naive T cells sorted from PBMCs, sampled less than 15 days before vaccination. Interpreted using the paper, the cell subset or site label stands for: memory T cell fraction. The receptors derive from a man between 45 and 60 years old who received an inactivated influenza vaccine. Donor details come from another sample of the same person, matched by shared clones.

The chain employs TRBV3-1 and TRBJ2-7, with TRBD1 matching 9 bases. The CDR3 contains 15 residues. Looked up from germline, CDR1 is LGHDT and CDR2 is YNNKEL (reference sequence). V trimming: 3 bases; J trimming: 5 bases; junction bases outside the gene matches: 8. The CDR3: CASSQPGQGDDEQYF. CDR3 in DNA: TGTGCCAGCAGCCAGCCGGGACAGGGCGACGACGAGCAGTACTTC.

This chain links TRBV10-3 with TRBJ2-3; D is perhaps TRBD2 (6 bases). V lost 5 bases to trimming and J lost 0 bases, with 12 bases between them. Germline V gene lookup returns CDR1 ENHRY and CDR2 SYGVKD. The CDR3 is 15 amino acids. This CDR3 reads CAISRTEGSTDTQYF. The CDR3 DNA follows: TGTGCCATCAGTCGGACGGAGGGCAGCACAGATACGCAGTATTTT.